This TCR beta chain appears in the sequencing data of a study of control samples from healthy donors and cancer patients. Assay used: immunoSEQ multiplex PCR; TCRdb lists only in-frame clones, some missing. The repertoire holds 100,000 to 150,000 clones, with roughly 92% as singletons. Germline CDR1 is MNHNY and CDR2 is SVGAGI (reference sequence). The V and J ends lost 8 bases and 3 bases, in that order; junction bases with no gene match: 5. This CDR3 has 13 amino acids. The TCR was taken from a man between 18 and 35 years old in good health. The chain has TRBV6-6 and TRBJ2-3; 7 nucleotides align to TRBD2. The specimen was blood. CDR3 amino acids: CASLGEGTDTQYF. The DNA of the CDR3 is TGTGCCAGCCTGGGGGAGGGAACAGATACGCAGTATTTT.